This T cell receptor (beta chain) was captured in a study of shared clonotypes between healthy human individuals. The junction had 8 bases not matched to a gene; V was cut back by 5 bases and J by 8 bases. The germline V gene encodes CDR1 LNHDA and CDR2 SQIVND (reference sequence). This CDR3 spans 15 amino acids. Here immunoSEQ multiplex PCR was the method, and the copy in TCRdb shows in-frame clones only, minus some. The repertoire includes roughly 2,300,000 clones, 80% to 95% of them detected once, and approximately 0.4% sits in the top ten. Donors were healthy HIV-negative adults without recently reported acute infections or vaccinations. The sample holds a few counts of this clone.

The source material was naive CD4+ T cells from PBMCs. Documented subset: CD45RA+ positively selected. The sequence was collected from a young man in good health. Some clones in this sample may be carry-over from other donors' samples. This chain joins TRBV19 and TRBJ1-4, with TRBD1 matching over 10 bases. The CDR3 sequence is CASSGTGEGREKLFF. DNA of the CDR3: TGTGCCAGTAGTGGGACAGGGGAAGGGCGCGAAAAACTGTTTTTT.